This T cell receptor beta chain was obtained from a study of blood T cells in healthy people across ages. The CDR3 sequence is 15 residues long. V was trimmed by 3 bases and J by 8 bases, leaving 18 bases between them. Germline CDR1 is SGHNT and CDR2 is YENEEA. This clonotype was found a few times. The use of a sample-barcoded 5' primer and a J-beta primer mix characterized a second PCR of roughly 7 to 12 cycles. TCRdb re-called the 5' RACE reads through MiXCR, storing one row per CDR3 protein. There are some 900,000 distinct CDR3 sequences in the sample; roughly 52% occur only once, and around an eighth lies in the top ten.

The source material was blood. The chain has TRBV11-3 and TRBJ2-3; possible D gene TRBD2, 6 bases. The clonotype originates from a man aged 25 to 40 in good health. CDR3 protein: CASSLGQYGGGTQYF. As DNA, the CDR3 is TGTGCCAGCAGCTTGGGGCAATACGGGGGAGGTACGCAGTATTTT.